The rows below give T cell receptor beta chains drawn from one sample of a study of cytomegalovirus exposure and HLA in healthy donors. The assay was immunoSEQ multiplex PCR, and TCRdb's table has in-frame clones only and misses some. The repertoire holds about 67,000 clones, with around 80% as singletons. Source material: PBMCs. The source is a woman between 25 and 40 years old in good health and CMV-seronegative. The CDR3 runs from the conserved cysteine through the conserved F or W. D genes are given only for firm matches. Where a row states a size, it is once, few, many or the class of an expanded clone; other rows omit it.

length: 11
D: .
V: TRBV6-1
size: .
J: TRBJ2-3
DNA: TGTGCTACGGGTAACACAGATACGCAGTATTTT
CDR3: CATGNTDTQYF

length: 18
D: TRBD2
V: TRBV4-3
size: .
J: TRBJ2-3
DNA: TGCGCCAGCAGCCAAGATCGAACTAGCGGGTATAGCACAGATACGCAGTATTTT
CDR3: CASSQDRTSGYSTDTQYF

length: 13
D: .
V: TRBV5-6
size: .
J: TRBJ1-2
DNA: TGTGCCAGCAGTCCCGGGAGTAACTATGGCTACACCTTC
CDR3: CASSPGSNYGYTF

length: 13
D: .
V: TRBV6-4
size: .
J: TRBJ1-5
DNA: TGTGCCAGCAGTGCAGGGAGCAATCAGCCCCAGCATTTT
CDR3: CASSAGSNQPQHF

length: 12
D: .
V: TRBV30
size: .
J: TRBJ1-1
DNA: TGTGCCTGGACCGGGGGGACCACTGAAGCTTTCTTT
CDR3: CAWTGGTTEAFF

length: 13
D: .
V: TRBV30
size: .
J: TRBJ2-5
DNA: TGTGCCTGGAGTGTAGGGAGAACAGAGACCCAGTACTTC
CDR3: CAWSVGRTETQYF

length: 13
D: .
V: TRBV28
size: .
J: TRBJ1-1
DNA: TGTGCCAGCAGTTTAGGGCCGAACACTGAAGCTTTCTTT
CDR3: CASSLGPNTEAFF

length: 14
D: .
V: TRBV13
size: .
J: TRBJ1-3
DNA: TGTGCCAGCAGCTCCTTTATCTCTGGAAACACCATATATTTT
CDR3: CASSSFISGNTIYF

length: 15
D: TRBD2
V: TRBV9
size: .
J: TRBJ2-1
DNA: TGTGCCAGCGGAGGGATCCGGGGGGAATACAATGAGCAGTTCTTC
CDR3: CASGGIRGEYNEQFF

length: 18
D: TRBD2
V: TRBV2
size: .
J: TRBJ2-5
DNA: TGTGCCAGCAGAAGACCGGGACTAGCGGGAGCAGTGGGAGAGACCCAGTACTTC
CDR3: CASRRPGLAGAVGETQYF

length: 17
D: TRBD2
V: TRBV4-1
size: .
J: TRBJ2-7
DNA: TGCGCCAGCAGCCAAGCTAGCGGGAGGATAGACTCCTACGAGCAGTACTTC
CDR3: CASSQASGRIDSYEQYF

length: 14
D: .
V: TRBV13
size: .
J: TRBJ1-4
DNA: TGTGCCAGCAGCCTGGGACAACGTAATGAAAAACTGTTTTTT
CDR3: CASSLGQRNEKLFF

length: 13
D: TRBD2
V: TRBV30
size: .
J: TRBJ2-1
DNA: TGTGCCTGGACACCGGGACTAGCAGCTGAGCAGTTCTTC
CDR3: CAWTPGLAAEQFF

length: 11
D: .
V: TRBV29-1
size: .
J: TRBJ1-2
DNA: TGCAGCGTTCGGGGGGGCTATGGCTACACCTTC
CDR3: CSVRGGYGYTF

length: 15
D: .
V: TRBV2
size: .
J: TRBJ1-4
DNA: TGTGCCAGAGGAGGACAGACTCAACGTAATGAAAAACTGTTTTTT
CDR3: CARGGQTQRNEKLFF

length: 16
D: TRBD1
V: TRBV30
size: .
J: TRBJ1-6
DNA: TGTGCCTCCGACAGGGTGGGAGCCCTCTATAATTCACCCCTCCACTTT
CDR3: CASDRVGALYNSPLHF

length: 15
D: TRBD2
V: TRBV10-1
size: .
J: TRBJ2-3
DNA: TGCGCCAGCAGTGAGGAGCGGGATGGCACAGATACGCAGTATTTT
CDR3: CASSEERDGTDTQYF

length: 15
D: .
V: TRBV5-4
size: .
J: TRBJ2-7
DNA: TGTGCCAGCAGCTCTCCGGGGGTGAGCTCCTACGAGCAGTACTTC
CDR3: CASSSPGVSSYEQYF

length: 16
D: .
V: TRBV7-2
size: .
J: TRBJ1-2
DNA: TGTGCCAGCAGCTTAGCCGACCTGACTGATAACTATGGCTACACCTTC
CDR3: CASSLADLTDNYGYTF

length: 16
D: .
V: TRBV6-5
size: few
J: TRBJ2-1
DNA: TGTGCCAGCAGTTACCGGGGTTACTCCCCCTACAATGAGCAGTTCTTC
CDR3: CASSYRGYSPYNEQFF

length: 12
D: .
V: TRBV27
size: .
J: TRBJ1-5
DNA: TGTGCCAGCATACAGGTCAACCAGCCCCAGCATTTT
CDR3: CASIQVNQPQHF

length: 15
D: .
V: TRBV6-5
size: .
J: TRBJ2-7
DNA: TGTGCCAGCAGTTACGGGGCACAGGGATGGGGCGAGCAGTACTTC
CDR3: CASSYGAQGWGEQYF

length: 15
D: .
V: TRBV1
size: .
J: TRBJ1-4
DNA: TGCACCAGCAGATTGGACAGGGATGGTAATGAAAAACTGTTTTTT
CDR3: CTSRLDRDGNEKLFF

length: 13
D: .
V: TRBV19
size: .
J: TRBJ1-1
DNA: TGTGCCAGTAGTACGGGGTCTAGCACCGAAGCTTTCTTT
CDR3: CASSTGSSTEAFF

length: 15
D: TRBD1
V: TRBV9
size: .
J: TRBJ1-2
DNA: TGTGCCAGCAGTGGGGACAGGGGGCACGGGTATGGCTACACCTTC
CDR3: CASSGDRGHGYGYTF

length: 14
D: .
V: TRBV9
size: few
J: TRBJ1-1
DNA: TGTGCCAGCAGCGAGGGGCAGACGAACACTGAAGCTTTCTTT
CDR3: CASSEGQTNTEAFF

length: 14
D: .
V: TRBV15
size: .
J: TRBJ2-7
DNA: TGTGCCACCAGCAGAGATGCATCTACGGTCGAGCAGTACTTC
CDR3: CATSRDASTVEQYF

length: 16
D: TRBD1
V: TRBV6-1
size: .
J: TRBJ2-5
DNA: TGTGCCAGCAGTGAACAGACCGGGACAGGGGACGAGACCCAGTACTTC
CDR3: CASSEQTGTGDETQYF

length: 14
D: TRBD1
V: TRBV5-1
size: .
J: TRBJ1-6
DNA: TGCGCCAGCAGCCAGGGACAGCATAATTCACCCCTCCACTTT
CDR3: CASSQGQHNSPLHF

length: 15
D: .
V: TRBV5-1
size: .
J: TRBJ1-2
DNA: TGCGCCAGCAGCTCGACTAGCCAGGGAAACTATGGCTACACCTTC
CDR3: CASSSTSQGNYGYTF

length: 15
D: TRBD2
V: TRBV10-1
size: .
J: TRBJ2-1
DNA: TGCGCCAGCAGTGAGCTAGCGGGGGGGTACAATGAGCAGTTCTTC
CDR3: CASSELAGGYNEQFF

length: 14
D: .
V: TRBV5-1
size: .
J: TRBJ2-4
DNA: TGCGCCAGCAGCCACGACTCCCGGGGAAACATTCAGTACTTC
CDR3: CASSHDSRGNIQYF

length: 14
D: .
V: TRBV19
size: .
J: TRBJ1-5
DNA: TGTGCCAGTAGCCAGACAGGTGGGAGTCAGCCCCAGCATTTT
CDR3: CASSQTGGSQPQHF

length: 15
D: .
V: TRBV4-3
size: .
J: TRBJ1-2
DNA: TGCGCCAGCAGCCCGGGCACGGGGGAACTCAATGGCTACACCTTC
CDR3: CASSPGTGELNGYTF

length: 13
D: TRBD2
V: TRBV29-1
size: .
J: TRBJ2-3
DNA: TGCAGCGTTGACGTCGGCGGGGGTGGTACGCAGTATTTT
CDR3: CSVDVGGGGTQYF

length: 16
D: TRBD1
V: TRBV10-1
size: .
J: TRBJ2-7
DNA: TGCGCCAGCAGAGCCGGGACAGGCATCGGCTCCTACGAGCAGTACTTC
CDR3: CASRAGTGIGSYEQYF

length: 14
D: .
V: TRBV28
size: .
J: TRBJ1-6
DNA: TGTGCCACGCAACAGGGCGTCGATAATTCACCCCTCCACTTT
CDR3: CATQQGVDNSPLHF

length: 16
D: TRBD2
V: TRBV5-1
size: .
J: TRBJ2-1
DNA: TGCGCCAGCAGCCCGGCGGCCGGGAGGGCTGGAAATGAGCAGTTCTTC
CDR3: CASSPAAGRAGNEQFF

length: 16
D: TRBD1
V: TRBV7-8
size: .
J: TRBJ1-1
DNA: TGTGCCAGCAGCTTAGGACCCGACAGGGGTGGCACTGAAGCTTTCTTT
CDR3: CASSLGPDRGGTEAFF

length: 13
D: .
V: TRBV6-5
size: few
J: TRBJ1-1
DNA: TGTGCCAGCAGTTTCGGGGGAGACACTGAAGCTTTCTTT
CDR3: CASSFGGDTEAFF

length: 14
D: TRBD2
V: TRBV30
size: .
J: TRBJ2-3
DNA: TGTGCCTGGGGTAGCGGGGGGGTACCAGATACGCAGTATTTT
CDR3: CAWGSGGVPDTQYF

length: 15
D: .
V: TRBV5-1
size: .
J: TRBJ1-4
DNA: TGCGCCAGCAGCTCGCCGACAGGTGGAAATGAAAAACTGTTTTTT
CDR3: CASSSPTGGNEKLFF

length: 16
D: .
V: TRBV9
size: .
J: TRBJ1-2
DNA: TGTGCCAGCAGCGTAGAGCGGGAGGACAGCACACGCGGCTACACCTTC
CDR3: CASSVEREDSTRGYTF

length: 15
D: .
V: TRBV30
size: .
J: TRBJ2-5
DNA: TGTGCCTGGAGTGTTAGAGGGGGAAGACAAGAGACCCAGTACTTC
CDR3: CAWSVRGGRQETQYF

length: 18
D: TRBD1
V: TRBV7-6
size: .
J: TRBJ1-4
DNA: TGTGCCAGCAGCCGCAGGACAGGGGGTCCCGCAACTAATGAAAAACTGTTTTTT
CDR3: CASSRRTGGPATNEKLFF

length: 13
D: .
V: TRBV7-2
size: once
J: TRBJ2-2
DNA: TGTGCCAGCAGTCTAAGCGGAACCGGGGAGCTGTTTTTT
CDR3: CASSLSGTGELFF

length: 13
D: .
V: TRBV30
size: few
J: TRBJ1-5
DNA: TGTGCCTGGAGTATCGAATGGGGAGGCACCCAGCATTTT
CDR3: CAWSIEWGGTQHF

length: 13
D: .
V: TRBV28
size: once
J: TRBJ2-7
DNA: TGTGCCAGCAGTTTAACTAGCCCCTACGAGCAGTACTTC
CDR3: CASSLTSPYEQYF

length: 12
D: TRBD1
V: TRBV7-2
size: .
J: TRBJ1-2
DNA: TGTGCCAGCAGCCGGGACAGTAATGGCTACACCTTC
CDR3: CASSRDSNGYTF

length: 14
D: .
V: TRBV9
size: .
J: TRBJ1-1
DNA: TGTGCCAGCAGCCCCACTGTACTGAACACTGAAGCTTTCTTT
CDR3: CASSPTVLNTEAFF

length: 15
D: .
V: TRBV6-4
size: .
J: TRBJ2-2
DNA: TGTGCCAGCAGTGGGGCTAGCGACTCCTCCGGGGAGCTGTTTTTT
CDR3: CASSGASDSSGELFF

length: 15
D: TRBD1
V: TRBV5-1
size: .
J: TRBJ1-1
DNA: TGCGCCAGCAGCCGACAGGGCGCAATGAACACTGAAGCTTTCTTT
CDR3: CASSRQGAMNTEAFF

length: 15
D: .
V: TRBV5-1
size: .
J: TRBJ1-4
DNA: TGCGCCAGCAGCCCCGAAGCGGGGACTAATGAAAAACTGTTTTTT
CDR3: CASSPEAGTNEKLFF

length: 13
D: .
V: TRBV15
size: .
J: TRBJ2-1
DNA: TGTGCCACCAGCAGAGATTTAAGTAGAGAGCAGTTCTTC
CDR3: CATSRDLSREQFF

length: 16
D: .
V: TRBV6-4
size: .
J: TRBJ2-1
DNA: TGTGCCAGCAGTGACTCCCCAGGGGCGGGCTACAATGAGCAGTTCTTC
CDR3: CASSDSPGAGYNEQFF